This TCR beta chain was recorded in a study of shared clonotypes between healthy human individuals. Study-level information: Plates per donor: three CD4 naive, three CD4 memory, two CD8 naive, one CD8 memory.

Study-wide findings and caveats: Researchers found naive subsets generally carried larger estimated richness than memory subsets.

Here immunoSEQ multiplex PCR was the method, and the copy in TCRdb shows in-frame clones only, minus some. Among about 1.1 million clones listed, roughly 80% were seen once. The CDR3 has 17 amino acids. With 7 bases clipped from V and 2 bases from J, the junction kept 12 bases outside the gene matches. Germline lookup yields CDR1 MNHEY and CDR2 SMNVEV (reference sequence). Concerning this clone itself: Its antigen is not identified.

The TCR was taken from a man aged 18 to 30 in good health. Some clones in this sample may be carry-over from other donors' samples. The sequencing sample was made of memory CD4+ T cells from PBMCs. Subset described: CD45RA-negative fraction. V is TRBV27 and J is TRBJ1-4; TRBD1 agrees at 8 bases. The CDR3 DNA reads as TGTGCCAGCAAGCCCACCGACAGGGGAAGGACTAATGAAAAACTGTTTTTT. Protein product: CASKPTDRGRTNEKLFF. Using reference TRBV27 and TRBJ1-4 for the parts outside the CDR3, the full variable domain is EAQVTQNPRYLITVTGKKLTVTCSQNMNHEYMSWYRQDPGLGLRQIYYSMNVEVTDKGDVPEGYKVSRKEKRNFPLILESPSPNQTSLYFCASKPTDRGRTNEKLFFGSGTQLSVL.